This section outlines one T cell receptor (beta chain) sequence together with its context. The sample originates from a study of OX40 agonist ivuxolimab in advanced cancers. Some clones are missing from TCRdb's copy, which holds only in-frame ones; the method was immunoSEQ multiplex PCR. The table lists some 50,000 clones, 81% of them singletons. The length of the CDR3 is 13 residues. The germline V gene encodes CDR1 SGDLS and CDR2 YYNGEE. Trimming cost V 2 bases and J 3 bases, with 7 bases left between them. This TCR came from an adult with an advanced solid tumor such as melanoma, head and neck, liver or kidney cancer. V is TRBV9 and J is TRBJ2-3; no clear D gene. This specimen consisted of CD4+ or CD8+ T cells sorted from blood, obtained in a trial of the OX40 agonist ivuxolimab. CDR3: CASSVPGTDTQYF. The CDR3 region has the DNA TGTGCCAGCAGCGTGCCCGGGACAGATACGCAGTATTTT.